Below, 10 T cell receptor beta chains from the same sample are listed, as sequenced in a study of T cell responses to AZD1222 COVID-19 vaccine. Repertoires were generated with immunoSEQ multiplex PCR, while TCRdb's copy carries only in-frame clones and drops some. Of around 95,000 clones in the sample, 88% are singletons; the top ten hold approximately 2.8%. The specimen comprised peripheral blood, sampled on day 0 of AZD1222 vaccination. These receptors were taken from an adult in good health.

The chain carries TRBV30 and TRBJ2-7; TRBD1 might be the D (5 bases). The CDR3 totals 11 residues. Trimming removed 7 bases from V and 6 bases from J, with 13 bases in between. Germline V gene data show CDR1 as GTSNPN and CDR2 as SVGIG (reference sequence). CDR3: CASSGRVEQYF. The CDR3 DNA reads TGTGCCTCCTCGGGCAGGGTCGAGCAGTACTTC.

The genes are TRBV7-9 and TRBJ1-2; D is unclear. V lost 1 base to trimming and J lost 4 bases, with 10 bases between them. This CDR3 spans 14 amino acids. Germline V CDR1 and CDR2: SEHNR, FQNEAQ (reference sequence). The CDR3 DNA reads TGTGCCAGCAGCTTAGGGCAGAGTCCCTATGGCTACACCTTC. It specifies CASSLGQSPYGYTF.

The V call is TRBV28, the J call TRBJ2-2; 9 bases agree with TRBD2. Trimming cost V 4 bases and J 4 bases; bases outside gene matches: 7. Germline V CDR1 and CDR2: MDHEN, SYDVKM. CDR3 length equals 16 residues. CDR3 residues: CASSSGAGGPTGELFF. The CDR3 nucleotides read TGTGCCAGCAGTTCCGGGGCGGGAGGGCCCACCGGGGAGCTGTTTTTT.

The rearrangement joins TRBV7-8 to TRBJ1-3; D is unclear. V was shortened by 5 bases and J by 3 bases, with 5 bases between the two germline ends. Per germline, CDR1 SGHVS and CDR2 FQNEAQ. CDR3 length equals 12 residues. CDR3 loop: CASSLIGNTIYF. The CDR3 nucleotides are TGTGCCAGCAGCCTCATTGGAAACACCATATATTTT.

In this sample, this clone turned up a few times. This rearrangement joins TRBV2 to TRBJ1-2; D perhaps matches TRBD1 (6 bases). This CDR3 is 14 amino acids long. Trimming stripped 2 bases from V and 4 bases from J, with 11 bases between. The V gene's germline CDR1 is SNHLY and CDR2 FYNNEI. The CDR3 protein is CASSERGTFYGYTF. The CDR3 DNA is TGTGCCAGCAGTGAACGGGGGACATTCTATGGCTACACCTTC.

The J gene is TRBJ1-1, the V gene TRBV3-1 (or the pseudogene TRBV3-2); weak D call: TRBD1 (5 bases). Trimming took 1 base from V and 10 from J, leaving 16 bases between them. Germline values: CDR1 LGHDT, CDR2 YNNKEL (reference sequence). The CDR3 is 14 amino acids. CDR3 loop: CASSQGNGAVVAFF. The CDR3, as DNA: TGTGCCAGCAGCCAAGGGAACGGGGCAGTAGTAGCTTTCTTT.

This rearrangement joins TRBV12-3 or TRBV12-4 to TRBJ1-1; no clear D. The CDR3 consists of 13 residues. Trimming stripped 7 bases from V and 0 bases from J, with 9 bases between. CDR3 sequence reads: CASTRSMNTEAFF. DNA for the CDR3: TGTGCCAGCACCCGAAGCATGAACACTGAAGCTTTCTTT.

The chain links TRBV6-1 to TRBJ2-5; TRBD2 matches at 7 bases. V lost 3 bases to trimming and J lost 2 bases; unmatched junction nucleotides: 6. Germline CDR1 and CDR2: MNHNS and SASEGT. The CDR3 covers 15 residues. The CDR3: CASSDLADGQETQYF. The CDR3 bases are TGTGCCAGCAGTGACCTAGCGGACGGTCAAGAGACCCAGTACTTC.

The chain is built from TRBV28 and TRBJ2-1, with 12 nucleotides matching TRBD2. This CDR3 region has 16 residues. V was pared by 6 bases and J by 9 bases, with 12 bases of the junction left unmatched. CDR1 MDHEN and CDR2 SYDVKM come from the germline V gene. This chain's CDR3 is CASRGPTSGRLSEQFF. CDR3 coding DNA: TGTGCCAGCAGAGGGCCGACTAGCGGGAGATTAAGTGAGCAGTTCTTC.

The J gene is TRBJ1-3, the V gene TRBV27; tentatively, D is TRBD1 (5 bases). Trimming pared 5 bases from V and 2 bases from J, leaving 13 bases between. Germline V gene lookup returns CDR1 MNHEY and CDR2 SMNVEV (reference sequence). The CDR3 is made up of 15 amino acids. CDR3 region: CASSTQGPPGNTIYF. CDR3 DNA: TGTGCCAGCAGTACCCAGGGTCCTCCTGGAAACACCATATATTTT.